The 26 T cell receptor beta chains below all came from one sample that was sequenced in a study of T-cell reconstitution after alpha-beta-depleted transplantation in children. The TCRbeta library incorporated unique molecular identifiers. TCRdb passed the PCR reads through MiXCR, listing each CDR3 protein once. The sample lists about 340,000 distinct CDR3 sequences; around 15% were seen once. The source material was PBMCs, mostly from graft donor cells, sampled 360 days after TCRalphabeta/CD19-depleted stem cell transplant. These receptors all come from a male patient between 2 and 10 years old who had a stem cell transplant for acute lymphoblastic leukemia, so the T cells may come from the graft donor.

This clonotype was seen more than once but under ten times. The J gene is TRBJ2-7, the V gene TRBV10-3, with TRBD2 matching over 10 bases. Unmatched junction bases numbered 6, after V lost 10 bases and J lost 3 bases. This CDR3 contains 13 residues. CDR1 is ENHRY and CDR2 is SYGVKD in the germline V gene. The CDR3 sequence is CATRTSGDYEQYF. The CDR3 nucleotides are TGTGCCACCCGGACTAGCGGTGACTACGAGCAGTACTTC.

This clonotype was observed a handful of times. The chain carries TRBV5-1 and TRBJ2-7; possibly TRBD1 for D (6 bases). In germline, CDR1 is SGHRS, CDR2 YFSETQ. The length of the CDR3 is 13 residues. Trimming shortened V by 7 bases and J by 0 bases, and 11 bases separated the two germline ends. The DNA for the CDR3 is TGCGCCAGCTCGACAGGCCGCTCCTACGAGCAGTACTTC. Amino acid sequence: CASSTGRSYEQYF.

This clonotype was found a few times. In nucleotides, the CDR3 is TGTGCCAGCAGTTTGGAGTTTTTCCCCGCTGGCGAGCAGTACTTC. Protein sequence: CASSLEFFPAGEQYF. The rearrangement joins TRBV27 to TRBJ2-7; no definite D call. Germline CDR1 and CDR2: MNHEY and SMNVEV (reference sequence). Trimming removed 3 bases at V and 6 bases at J, with 18 bases between. The CDR3 sequence is 15 residues long.

This clonotype turned up a few times. V is TRBV4-3 and J is TRBJ2-2; D remains unclear. Germline-derived CDR1 and CDR2 are LGHNA and YSLEER. Trimming took 0 bases from V and 2 from J, leaving 13 bases between them. The CDR3 spans 17 residues. CDR3 in amino acids: CASSQEGLIYNTGELFF. CDR3 bases: TGCGCCAGCAGCCAAGAAGGGCTTATCTATAACACCGGGGAGCTGTTTTTT.

This clonotype has ten or more counts. The rearrangement uses TRBV4-3 and TRBJ2-7; D is undetermined. CDR3 length: 14 amino acids. Germline assignment: CDR1 LGHNA and CDR2 YSLEER. Trimming cost V 1 base and J 0 bases, with 7 bases left between them. In DNA form, the CDR3 reads TGCGCCAGCAGCCAAGGAAGGAACTCCTACGAGCAGTACTTC. It is translated as CASSQGRNSYEQYF.

This sequence joins TRBV12-3 or TRBV12-4 and TRBJ2-3; D remains ambiguous. This CDR3 spans 13 amino acids. V lost 3 bases and J 4 bases, leaving 8 bases between the germline ends. The CDR3 nucleotides read TGTGCCAGCAGTTTTTACGGGTCAGATACGCAGTATTTT. Its translation: CASSFYGSDTQYF.

The chain is built from TRBV7-8 and TRBJ1-6; D remains ambiguous. CDR1 SGHVS and CDR2 FQNEAQ come from the germline V gene. V lost 0 bases, J lost 14 bases, and 14 bases lay in between. The CDR3 has 14 amino acids. This CDR3 is CASSLAAAAVALHF. CDR3 DNA: TGTGCCAGCAGCTTAGCTGCAGCGGCCGTAGCCCTCCACTTT.

CDR3 in DNA: TGTGCCAGCAGTTTACATGGACAGGGGATTCAGCCCCAGCATTTT. This translates into CASSLHGQGIQPQHF. The gene calls are TRBV28 and TRBJ1-5, with 9 bases fitting TRBD1. After removal of 2 bases from V and 6 bases from J, the junction contained 5 bases not matched to a gene. Germline lookup yields CDR1 MDHEN and CDR2 SYDVKM. This CDR3 has 15 residues.

The chain joins TRBV4-1 to TRBJ2-7; TRBD1 matches 9 bases. Germline V lookup: CDR1 MGHRA, CDR2 YSYEKL. The CDR3 consists of 16 residues. V shed 0 bases, J shed 4 bases, and the junction held 7 bases outside the gene matches. CDR3 nucleotide sequence: TGCGCCAGCAGCCAAGACCTTAGGGACAGGGAGTACGAGCAGTACTTC. Translated, it gives CASSQDLRDREYEQYF.

The chain carries TRBV7-2 and TRBJ2-1; tentatively, D is TRBD2 (6 bases). Germline V gives CDR1 SGHTA, CDR2 FQGNSA. The ends were cut back, 1 base at V and 6 bases at J, with 13 bases in the middle. This CDR3 contains 15 residues. The CDR3 region is CASSLGGGKGNEQFF. CDR3 in DNA: TGTGCCAGCAGCTTAGGGGGCGGGAAGGGCAATGAGCAGTTCTTC.

This clonotype showed up many times. V usage is TRBV7-3 and J usage is TRBJ2-3, with D possibly called TRBD1 or TRBD2 (6 bases each). The CDR3 is 14 amino acids. Germline CDR1 SGHTA, CDR2 FQGTGA. V was pared by 5 bases and J by 6 bases, with 15 bases between. CDR3 protein: CASSLTGGADTQYF. The CDR3 nucleotides are TGTGCCAGCAGCCTGACAGGAGGGGCGGATACGCAGTATTTT. The full variable domain, rest sourced from reference TRBV7-3 and TRBJ2-3, is GAGVSQTPSNKVTEKGKYVELRCDPISGHTALYWYRQSLGQGPEFLIYFQGTGAADDSGLPNDRFFAVRPEGSVSTLKIQRTERGDSAVYLCASSLTGGADTQYFGPGTRLTVL.

This clonotype was seen repeatedly, ten times or more. V and J are TRBV5-5 and TRBJ2-5; D possibly corresponds to TRBD1 (6 bases). The germline V gene encodes CDR1 SGHKS and CDR2 YYEKEE (reference sequence). Trimming removed 0 bases at V and 2 bases at J, with 11 bases between. The CDR3 is made up of 15 amino acids. CDR3 sequence reads: CASSLETGQQETQYF. The CDR3 coding sequence is TGTGCCAGCAGCTTGGAAACGGGACAACAAGAGACCCAGTACTTC.

This clonotype was observed a few times. The CDR3 coding sequence is TGTGCCTGGAGTCCCGGACAGGGGGACACAGATACGCAGTATTTT. Translating gives CAWSPGQGDTDTQYF. V gene TRBV30 combines with J gene TRBJ2-3, with 10 nucleotides matching TRBD1. Germline V gene lookup returns CDR1 GTSNPN and CDR2 SVGIG (reference sequence). The CDR3 has 15 residues. V gave up 2 bases and J gave up 2 bases; unmatched junction bases: 4. Combining the CDR3 with reference TRBV30 and TRBJ2-3 gives the whole variable domain SQTIHQWPATLVQPVGSPLSLECTVEGTSNPNLYWYRQAAGRGLQLLFYSVGIGQISSEVPQNLSASRPQDRQFILSSKKLLLSDSGFYLCAWSPGQGDTDTQYFGPGTRLTVL.

This clonotype was observed a handful of times. The genes are TRBV20-1 and TRBJ1-1; no firm D call. The CDR3 sequence is 12 residues long. Germline CDR1 reads DFQATT; CDR2 reads SNEGSKA (reference sequence). V was trimmed by 6 bases and J by 1 base, leaving 9 bases between them. The CDR3 sequence is CSAADENTEAFF. The CDR3, as DNA: TGCAGTGCCGCGGACGAGAACACTGAAGCTTTCTTT.

The table lists this clonotype with many counts. This chain connects TRBV15 to TRBJ2-2; 10 bases agree with TRBD2. V lost 6 bases and J lost 1; bases outside the gene matches: 5. The CDR3 is 16 amino acids. Germline V CDR1 and CDR2: LNHNV, YYDKDF (reference sequence). The CDR3 is CATRISGRMNTGELFF. The DNA of the CDR3 is TGTGCCACCAGGATTAGCGGGAGGATGAACACCGGGGAGCTGTTTTTT.

This clonotype has just a few counts. The chain is built from TRBV4-2 and TRBJ2-1, with no clear D. CDR3 length: 15 amino acids. Germline CDR1 reads LGHNA; CDR2 reads YNFKEQ. The V end lost 2 bases, the J end lost 8 bases, and 16 bases lay between the germline ends. The CDR3 here is CASSQPGPLVHEQFF. The DNA for the CDR3 is TGTGCCAGCAGCCAACCGGGCCCACTGGTCCATGAGCAGTTCTTC.

This clonotype came up a few times. The CDR3 reads CASSPSRLASTDTQYF. For the CDR3, the DNA is TGTGCCAGCAGCCCATCGAGACTAGCTTCCACAGATACGCAGTATTTT. This chain links TRBV3-1 with TRBJ2-3; 7 positions match TRBD2. The V gene end was trimmed by 4 bases and the J gene end by 2 bases; junction bases not matched to a gene: 9. This CDR3 comprises 16 residues. Germline V lookup: CDR1 LGHDT, CDR2 YNNKEL (reference sequence).

The chain links TRBV6-5 to TRBJ1-1; D may be TRBD1 (5 bases). CDR1 is MNHEY, CDR2 SVGAGI, per germline. Deletions cut 2 bases from V and 8 bases from J, with 9 bases between. CDR3 length equals 12 residues. The CDR3 sequence: CASSYPWGEAFF. The CDR3 region has the DNA TGTGCCAGCAGTTACCCTTGGGGGGAAGCTTTCTTT.

J is TRBJ2-5 and V is TRBV6-1; 13 bases line up with TRBD2. J gave up 5 bases and V 5 bases, and 11 bases lay outside the gene matches. The CDR3 covers 17 residues. Germline CDR1 is MNHNS and CDR2 is SASEGT. The DNA of the CDR3 is TGTGCCAGCAGTCCACCCCAGGGACTAGCGGGATTGGAGACCCAGTACTTC. It encodes CASSPPQGLAGLETQYF.

This clonotype was detected ten times or more. The chain recombines TRBV11-1 with TRBJ2-1, with 13 bases that match TRBD2. The CDR3 consists of 13 residues. Germline CDR1 is SGHAT and CDR2 is FQDESV (reference sequence). V was pared by 5 bases and J by 10 bases, with 2 bases of the junction left unmatched. The CDR3 reads CASSPGLAGEQFF. For the CDR3, the DNA is TGTGCCAGCAGCCCGGGACTAGCGGGAGAGCAGTTCTTC. The variable domain in full, completed from reference TRBV11-1 and TRBJ2-1, reads EAEVAQSPRYKITEKSQAVAFWCDPISGHATLYWYRQILGQGPELLVQFQDESVVDDSQLPKDRFSAERLKGVDSTLKIQPAELGDSAMYLCASSPGLAGEQFFGPGTRLTVL.

The gene calls are TRBV4-2 and TRBJ2-3; 9 nucleotides match TRBD2. V trimming: 2 bases; J trimming: 2 bases; junction bases outside the gene matches: 8. CDR1 and CDR2 from the germline V gene are LGHNA and YNFKEQ. CDR3 length: 17 amino acids. CDR3 loop: CASSQRFAGGITDTQYF. CDR3 nucleotides: TGTGCCAGCAGCCAACGATTTGCGGGAGGGATCACAGATACGCAGTATTTT.

This clonotype has a count of ten or more. The chain has TRBV5-6 and TRBJ2-5, with D uncertain. There are 11 residues in the CDR3. Trimming shortened V by 4 bases and J by 3 bases, and 4 bases separated the two germline ends. Germline V lookup: CDR1 SGHDT, CDR2 YYEEEE. The CDR3, as DNA: TGTGCCAGCAGCCATAAAGAGACCCAGTACTTC. Its translation is CASSHKETQYF.

There are many counts of this clonotype. The junction differs from germline at one of its ends, possibly a read error. The V and J genes are TRBV7-7 and TRBJ2-7; maybe TRBD1 (6 bases). Germline V lookup: CDR1 SSHAT, CDR2 FNYEAQ (reference sequence). CDR3 length equals 13 residues. CDR3 coding DNA: TGTGCTAGCAGGGGTAGGAAGTCCTACGAGCAGTACTTC. It yields the protein CASRGRKSYEQYF.

The genes are TRBV6-5 and TRBJ2-1, with D perhaps matching TRBD1 or TRBD2 (5 bases each). CDR3 length equals 17 residues. CDR1 and CDR2 from the germline V gene are MNHEY and SVGAGI. Deletions cut 2 bases from V and 8 bases from J, with 22 bases between. CDR3 protein: CASSYPLGGEGNYEQFF. CDR3 nucleotides: TGTGCCAGCAGTTACCCGCTTGGGGGAGAGGGTAATTATGAGCAGTTCTTC.

Of note for this clonotype: The junction departs from germline at one end; a sequencing error may be responsible. The chain has TRBV7-9 and TRBJ1-1; TRBD1 matches 8 bases. Per germline, CDR1 SEHNR and CDR2 FQNEAQ (reference sequence). The CDR3 totals 12 residues. Written as DNA, the CDR3 is TGTGCCAGCAGCCTAGCGGACAGGGCGGCTTTCTTT. Translated, it gives CASSLADRAAFF.

The chain has TRBV12-5 and TRBJ1-2; tentatively, D is TRBD1 (6 bases). Trimming removed 3 bases from V and 3 bases from J, with 14 bases in between. CDR3 length equals 15 residues. The V gene's germline CDR1 is LGHNT and CDR2 FRNRAP. DNA for the CDR3: TGTGCTAGTGGTTTCCCTCAGGGGCCACACTATGGCTACACCTTC. Translating gives CASGFPQGPHYGYTF.